Below, 28 T cell receptor beta chains from the same sample are listed, as sequenced in a study of blood T cell repertoires in COVID-19 (dated by TCRdb to the early 2020s). Libraries were prepared through the immunoSEQ multiplex PCR assay. The immuneACCESS repertoire file appears here via TCRdb, limited to in-frame rearrangements. These files lack a portion of the clones; in checked studies, under half of the deficit traces to unresolved V genes, and the cause of the others is not known. This sample comprises 97,000 or so clones, about four fifths of them detected only once. Jointly, the top ten make up approximately 4.5% of the sample. The specimen was peripheral blood. The origin of the receptors is a human donor in a cohort sampled during active COVID-19.

V is TRBV9 and J is TRBJ1-2, with D possibly being TRBD1 (5 bases). The CDR3 runs to 14 residues. The germline V and J ends were trimmed by 0 bases and 3 bases, with 9 bases remaining between them. Germline V gives CDR1 SGDLS, CDR2 YYNGEE. The CDR3 spells CASSVDGRDYGYTF. The CDR3 coding sequence is TGTGCCAGCAGCGTAGATGGCAGGGACTATGGCTACACCTTC.

This clone is a singleton in its sample. This sample also contains other DNA sequences that code for the same CDR3. CDR3 residues: CASSPDRTYEQYF. In nucleotides, the CDR3 is TGTGCCAGCAGCCCCGACAGGACCTACGAGCAGTACTTC. The chain combines TRBV14 with TRBJ2-7, with D possibly TRBD1 on 6 matching bases. Per germline, CDR1 SGHDN and CDR2 FVKESK. The CDR3 runs 13 residues. V was pared by 4 bases and J by 2 bases, with 9 bases between.

V is TRBV6-5 and J is TRBJ2-5; 7 nucleotides agree with TRBD1. The junction had 12 bases not matched to a gene; V was cut back by 4 bases and J by 4 bases. The CDR3 has 16 residues. Germline loops: CDR1 MNHEY, CDR2 SVGAGI. The CDR3 sequence: CASSSVRQGPGETQYF. The CDR3 DNA reads TGTGCCAGCAGTTCTGTAAGACAGGGCCCAGGAGAGACCCAGTACTTC.

The rearrangement links TRBV5-1 to TRBJ1-2; 9 bases fit TRBD1. V shed 7 bases, J shed 4 bases, and the junction held 11 bases outside the gene matches. The CDR3 has 15 residues. Germline CDR1 SGHRS, CDR2 YFSETQ. CDR3 nucleotide sequence: TGCGCCAGCCAACCCCGACAGGGGGGCAGCTATGGCTACACCTTC. Translating gives CASQPRQGGSYGYTF.

The chain combines TRBV6-2 or TRBV6-3 with TRBJ1-1; 11 bases agree with TRBD1. The V and J ends lost 2 bases and 4 bases, in that order; junction bases with no gene match: 12. The germline gives CDR1 MNHEY, CDR2 SVGEGT. The CDR3 covers 18 residues. The CDR3 protein is CASSYTPGQGEVGTEAFF. The CDR3, as DNA: TGTGCCAGCAGTTACACACCGGGACAGGGGGAAGTGGGCACTGAAGCTTTCTTT.

The genes are TRBV5-1 and TRBJ2-3; the D is unclear. This CDR3 contains 15 residues. Trimming stripped 0 bases from V and 6 bases from J, with 14 bases between. CDR1 and CDR2 from the germline V gene are SGHRS and YFSETQ. The CDR3 reads CASSLVSASADTQYF. CDR3 coding DNA: TGCGCCAGCAGCTTGGTGTCTGCGTCAGCGGATACGCAGTATTTT.

A single count supports this clone. The rearrangement links TRBV28 to TRBJ1-5; D ambiguous. The CDR3 has 12 amino acids. The germline CDR1 and CDR2 sequences are MDHEN and SYDVKM. V was trimmed by 6 bases and J by 5 bases, leaving 8 bases between them. In nucleotides, the CDR3 is TGTGCCAGCAGCGGGAGGGATCAGCCCCAGCATTTT. Its translation: CASSGRDQPQHF. The full variable domain, with the rest looked up from reference TRBV28 and TRBJ1-5, is DVKVTQSSRYLVKRTGEKVFLECVQDMDHENMFWYRQDPGLGLRLIYFSYDVKMKEKGDIPEGYSVSREKKERFSLILESASTNQTSMYLCASSGRDQPQHFGDGTRLSIL.

The V and J genes are TRBV6-2 or TRBV6-3 and TRBJ2-7; TRBD2 matches 14 bases. The CDR3 totals 18 residues. V lost 5 bases to trimming and J lost 2 bases; unmatched junction nucleotides: 11. CDR1 is MNHEY and CDR2 is SVGEGT in the germline V gene. For the CDR3, the DNA is TGTGCCAGCAGTCCCGCTCAAGGACTAGCGGGGGGCCCCTACGAGCAGTACTTC. Translated: CASSPAQGLAGGPYEQYF.

The CDR3 DNA sequence: TGTGCCAGCAGTTTCAGTGACTATGGCTACACCTTC. It specifies CASSFSDYGYTF. The chain uses TRBV28 and TRBJ1-2; no clear D gene. Trimming took off 3 bases at V and 3 bases at J, with 5 bases between the two ends. The V gene's germline CDR1 is MDHEN and CDR2 SYDVKM. The CDR3 spans 12 residues.

The genes are TRBV18 and TRBJ2-3, with 7 nucleotides matching TRBD2. Germline V gene sequence: CDR1 KGHSH, CDR2 LQKENI. This CDR3 has 15 residues. Trimming removed 3 bases from V and 1 base from J; junction bases left unmatched: 4. The CDR3 nucleotides are TGTGCCAGCTCACCGGTGGCGGGGGGCACAGATACGCAGTATTTT. This codes for CASSPVAGGTDTQYF. Variable domain in full (rest from reference TRBV18 and TRBJ2-3): NAGVMQNPRHLVRRRGQEARLRCSPMKGHSHVYWYRQLPEEGLKFMVYLQKENIIDESGMPKERFSAEFPKEGPSILRIQQVVRGDSAAYFCASSPVAGGTDTQYFGPGTRLTVL.

The chain employs TRBV7-9 and TRBJ2-3, with D possibly TRBD1 on 6 matching bases. This CDR3 contains 15 residues. Trimming removed 1 base at V and 2 bases at J, with 10 bases between. Germline lookup yields CDR1 SEHNR and CDR2 FQNEAQ (reference sequence). The CDR3 spells CASSLVGAPTDTQYF. CDR3 DNA sequence: TGTGCCAGCAGCTTAGTGGGGGCGCCCACAGATACGCAGTATTTT.

J is TRBJ1-1 and V is TRBV5-1; D is unresolved. CDR1 and CDR2 from the germline V gene are SGHRS and YFSETQ. This CDR3 has 14 amino acids. The V end was cut by 4 bases, the J end by 3 bases, with 13 bases between. This chain's CDR3 is CASSPVRRDTEAFF. For the CDR3, the DNA is TGCGCCAGCAGCCCCGTTCGGAGGGACACTGAAGCTTTCTTT.

The rearrangement links TRBV5-1 to TRBJ1-2; 7 nucleotides agree with TRBD1. The CDR3 has 13 amino acids. The J segment lost 3 bases and the V segment lost 5 bases, leaving 4 bases of the junction unmatched. CDR1 and CDR2 (germline): SGHRS, YFSETQ. The CDR3 DNA follows: TGCGCCAGCAGAGGGGGCGATTACTATGGCTACACCTTC. Its translation: CASRGGDYYGYTF.

This clone appeared a few times. In DNA, the CDR3 is TGTGCCAGCCGTACCGGGACAGAAGGAAACACCATATATTTT. Amino acid sequence: CASRTGTEGNTIYF. V and J are TRBV9 and TRBJ1-3, with 7 bases that match TRBD1. Trimming at V came to 7 bases and at J to 4 bases, leaving 8 bases not matched to a gene. In germline, CDR1 is SGDLS, CDR2 YYNGEE. The CDR3 runs 14 residues.

This clone has a handful of counts. The chain combines TRBV4-1 with TRBJ2-5, with a weak D call TRBD2 (5 bases). The germline V gene has CDR1 MGHRA and CDR2 YSYEKL. This CDR3 is built from 17 residues. V was pared by 1 base and J by 3 bases, with 18 bases between. The CDR3 is CASSQAGVAQNKETQYF. The CDR3 nucleotides are TGCGCCAGCAGCCAAGCTGGGGTAGCGCAGAATAAAGAGACCCAGTACTTC.

V is TRBV9 and J is TRBJ1-3; the D gene is possibly TRBD1 (6 bases). CDR1 is SGDLS, CDR2 YYNGEE, per germline. CDR3 length: 17 residues. V lost 0 bases to trimming and J lost 0 bases, with 13 bases between them. The CDR3 spells CASSVDNDRYSGNTIYF. The CDR3 DNA sequence: TGTGCCAGCAGCGTAGATAACGACAGGTACTCTGGAAACACCATATATTTT.

The J gene is TRBJ2-2, the V gene TRBV27; D might be TRBD2 (6 bases). V lost 10 bases and J lost 0, with 15 bases in between. Germline V lookup: CDR1 MNHEY, CDR2 SMNVEV (reference sequence). This CDR3 contains 15 residues. CDR3 nucleotides: TGTGCCACCCGGAGGGGATCGTCGAACACCGGGGAGCTGTTTTTT. This sequence encodes CATRRGSSNTGELFF.

The chain carries TRBV3-1 (or the pseudogene TRBV3-2) and TRBJ1-5; D call uncertain. V lost 4 bases to trimming and J lost 7 bases, with 17 bases between them. Germline CDR1 LGHDT, CDR2 YNNKEL (reference sequence). This CDR3 is 15 amino acids long. The DNA for the CDR3 is TGTGCCAGCAGCCTCACTGCAGAAGGAGACCAGCCCCAGCATTTT. This codes for CASSLTAEGDQPQHF.

This clone was seen a handful of times. One end of the junction does not line up with germline, which may come from a read error. The chain carries TRBV10-3 and TRBJ2-3; maybe TRBD1 (7 bases). The CDR3 runs 13 residues. Germline values: CDR1 ENHRY, CDR2 SYGVKD. This chain's CDR3 is CAISETGASDNIF. CDR3 nucleotides: TGTGCCATCAGTGAGACAGGGGCTAGCGACAACATTTTT.

The chain links TRBV28 to TRBJ2-7; 10 nucleotides align to TRBD2. The germline V gene has CDR1 MDHEN and CDR2 SYDVKM. V trimming: 3 bases; J trimming: 6 bases; junction bases outside the gene matches: 11. This CDR3 contains 16 residues. DNA for the CDR3: TGTGCCAGCAGTTTGGCTAGCGGGGGTCCCCCTCTCGAGCAGTACTTC. It encodes CASSLASGGPPLEQYF.

The chain recombines TRBV5-4 with TRBJ1-2; D not certain. Trimming removed 6 bases from V and 8 bases from J, with 26 bases in between. The CDR3 loop spans 16 amino acids. Per germline, CDR1 SGHNT and CDR2 YYREEE (reference sequence). CDR3 sequence reads: CASTQSGGRTDSGYTF. CDR3 nucleotides: TGTGCCAGCACACAATCGGGTGGGAGAACTGACTCCGGCTACACCTTC.

This clone showed up just once. The chain carries TRBV7-2 and TRBJ2-1, with no clear D. The CDR3 spans 12 residues. V was clipped by 4 bases and J by 6 bases, with 7 bases between them. The germline CDR1 and CDR2 sequences are SGHTA and FQGNSA. Here the CDR3 DNA reads TGTGCCAGCAGCTCCTACAGCAATGAGCAGTTCTTC. Translation: CASSSYSNEQFF.

V is TRBV4-3 and J is TRBJ2-7; no clear D. The CDR3 has 13 residues. Between the trimmed V and J ends, which lost 1 base and 2 bases, there was a span of 6 bases. From germline, CDR1 is LGHNA and CDR2 YSLEER. The CDR3 protein is CASSQGQAYEQYF. CDR3 in DNA: TGCGCCAGCAGCCAAGGGCAAGCCTACGAGCAGTACTTC.

V is TRBV7-2 and J is TRBJ2-5, with a possible D match to TRBD2 (6 bases). V was trimmed by 1 base and J by 5 bases, leaving 14 bases between them. Germline assignment: CDR1 SGHTA and CDR2 FQGNSA. The CDR3 spans 15 residues. The CDR3 sequence is CASSLVGGPTETQYF. In nucleotides, the CDR3 is TGTGCCAGCAGCTTAGTCGGGGGTCCCACGGAGACCCAGTACTTC.

This chain joins TRBV7-9 and TRBJ1-1, with 11 bases fitting TRBD1. The CDR3 extends over 18 amino acids. Germline values: CDR1 SEHNR, CDR2 FQNEAQ (reference sequence). V lost 5 bases to trimming and J lost 0 bases; unmatched junction nucleotides: 11. The CDR3 nucleotides are TGTGCCAGCAGCGACCGTGGGACAGGGGGAGGAATGAACACTGAAGCTTTCTTT. This translates into CASSDRGTGGGMNTEAFF.

The rearrangement joins TRBV19 to TRBJ2-6; D gene ambiguous. V was cut by 3 bases and J by 1 base, with 16 bases left in between. This CDR3 comprises 18 residues. Germline CDR1 is LNHDA and CDR2 is SQIVND (reference sequence). The CDR3 bases are TGTGCCAGTAGTATTCAGTCAGGAAAAGGTTCTGGGGCCAACGTCCTGACTTTC. This codes for CASSIQSGKGSGANVLTF. The complete variable domain, with remaining parts taken from reference TRBV19 and TRBJ2-6, reads DGGITQSPKYLFRKEGQNVTLSCEQNLNHDAMYWYRQDPGQGLRLIYYSQIVNDFQKGDIAEGYSVSREKKESFPLTVTSAQKNPTAFYLCASSIQSGKGSGANVLTFGAGSRLTVL.

The chain carries TRBV7-2 and TRBJ2-7, with no clear D. V shed 0 bases and J shed 5 bases, with 8 bases lying between them. CDR1 is SGHTA and CDR2 is FQGNSA in the germline V gene. There are 13 residues in the CDR3. The CDR3 bases are TGTGCCAGCAGCTTAGCCGCACAGCACGAGCAGTACTTC. Translating gives CASSLAAQHEQYF.

The chain carries TRBV2 and TRBJ2-7; a possible D gene is TRBD1 (7 bases). The CDR3 has 13 amino acids. Deletions cut 3 bases from V and 5 bases from J, with 11 bases between. The germline V gene has CDR1 SNHLY and CDR2 FYNNEI. The CDR3 sequence is CASSDRGVDEQYF. The CDR3 DNA follows: TGTGCCAGCAGTGACAGGGGGGTCGACGAGCAGTACTTC.